Listed below are T cell receptor beta chains from one sample, sequenced in a study of T cell changes during pregnancy in multiple sclerosis. The assay was immunoSEQ multiplex PCR, and TCRdb's table has in-frame clones only and misses some. The table lists about 40,000 clones, around nine tenths of them singletons, with 0.4% to 0.45% in the top ten. The sample consisted of CD4+ T cells from peripheral blood mononuclear cells, taken in the third trimester of pregnancy. These receptors came from a female donor with multiple sclerosis, enrolled in a pregnancy study. The CDR3 runs from the conserved cysteine through the conserved F or W. D genes are given only for firm matches. Not every row has a clone size; where given, it reads once, few, many or a size class.

V,size,D,J,CDR3,DNA
TRBV28,-,-,TRBJ2-7,CASSLGGGSQEYF,TGTGCCAGCAGTTTAGGAGGGGGCTCTCAGGAGTACTTC
TRBV5-6,-,TRBD2,TRBJ2-7,CASSTTIGAGRAGGWQYF,TGTGCCAGCAGCACCACTATCGGGGCCGGGAGGGCCGGTGGTTGGCAGTACTTC
TRBV29-1,-,TRBD1,TRBJ2-7,CSVTGDSYEQYF,TGCAGCGTGACAGGGGACTCCTACGAGCAGTACTTC
TRBV19,-,-,TRBJ2-3,CASSMNGRPDTQYF,TGTGCCAGTAGTATGAACGGGAGACCAGATACGCAGTATTTT
TRBV19,-,-,TRBJ1-5,CASSKGQGQPQHF,TGTGCCAGTTCCAAGGGGCAGGGTCAGCCCCAGCATTTT
TRBV28,-,-,TRBJ2-2,CASSFDRRQGGELFF,TGTGCCAGCAGCTTTGACAGGAGGCAGGGCGGGGAGCTGTTTTTT
TRBV27,-,-,TRBJ1-2,CASSRNEGYGYTF,TGTGCCAGCAGTAGGAACGAGGGCTATGGCTACACCTTC
TRBV5-8,-,-,TRBJ2-7,CASSFERYPPYEQYF,TGTGCCAGCAGCTTTGAGCGGTATCCCCCCTACGAGCAGTACTTC
TRBV5-6,-,-,TRBJ2-2,CASSYLSGKSPRELFF,TGTGCCAGCAGCTATCTAAGCGGAAAGTCACCTAGGGAGCTGTTTTTT
TRBV7-9,-,-,TRBJ2-1,CASSRDQGGDEQFF,TGTGCCAGCAGCCGAGATCAGGGAGGTGATGAGCAGTTCTTC
TRBV5-1,-,-,TRBJ1-1,CASSAGTATTEAFF,TGCGCCAGCAGCGCCGGGACTGCCACTACTGAAGCTTTCTTT
TRBV5-1,-,-,TRBJ1-5,CASSLGPNQPQHF,TGCGCCAGCAGCTTGGGGCCCAATCAGCCCCAGCATTTT
TRBV4-2,-,TRBD1,TRBJ2-2,CASSLPYRDRGLVTGELFF,TGTGCCAGCAGCTTACCTTACCGGGACAGGGGTTTAGTCACCGGGGAGCTGTTTTTT
TRBV28,-,TRBD1,TRBJ1-5,CASSLGGGANQPQHF,TGTGCCAGCAGTTTAGGAGGGGGCGCAAATCAGCCCCAGCATTTT
TRBV7-8,-,-,TRBJ2-6,CASSSSSGANVLTF,TGTGCCAGCAGCTCCTCGTCTGGGGCCAACGTCCTGACTTTC
TRBV6-6,-,TRBD2,TRBJ2-1,CASSYRLAVPNNEQFF,TGTGCCAGCAGTTACCGACTAGCGGTCCCCAACAATGAGCAGTTCTTC
TRBV6-1,-,-,TRBJ1-3,CASSALSGGTSGNTIYF,TGTGCCAGCAGTGCCCTATCCGGAGGGACCTCTGGAAACACCATATATTTT
TRBV7-9,-,-,TRBJ2-2,CASSFSGAGELFF,TGTGCCAGCAGTTTCTCAGGGGCCGGGGAGCTGTTTTTT
TRBV7-2,-,TRBD2,TRBJ2-3,CASSLGGGRVTDTQYF,TGTGCCAGCAGCTTAGGTGGCGGGAGAGTCACAGATACGCAGTATTTT
TRBV12-5,once,TRBD2,TRBJ2-7,CASGDSGTSVYEQYF,TGTGCTAGTGGCGACTCCGGGACTAGCGTCTACGAGCAGTACTTC
TRBV14,-,TRBD1,TRBJ2-7,CASGGTGLSYEQYF,TGTGCCAGCGGCGGGACAGGGCTTTCCTACGAGCAGTACTTC
TRBV19,-,TRBD2,TRBJ2-1,CASSIRPGLAGNEQFF,TGTGCCAGTAGTATCCGGCCTGGACTAGCGGGAAATGAGCAGTTCTTC
TRBV6-1,-,-,TRBJ2-5,CASSELPGGNQETQYF,TGTGCCAGCAGTGAATTACCTGGAGGGAACCAAGAGACCCAGTACTTC
TRBV7-2,-,-,TRBJ2-7,CASSLVPGDEQYF,TGTGCCAGCAGCTTAGTTCCAGGGGACGAGCAGTACTTC
TRBV7-9,-,TRBD1,TRBJ1-1,CASSGNRGVNTEAFF,TGTGCCAGCAGCGGAAACAGGGGGGTGAACACTGAAGCTTTCTTT
TRBV5-4,-,TRBD1,TRBJ2-2,CASSFHLTGRSTGELFF,TGTGCCAGCAGCTTCCATTTGACAGGGAGAAGCACCGGGGAGCTGTTTTTT
TRBV21-1,-,-,TRBJ2-3,CASSKAHGSGTSTDTQYF,TGTGCCAGCAGCAAAGCGCACGGTAGCGGGACCAGCACAGATACGCAGTATTTT
TRBV5-8,once,-,TRBJ2-5,CASSQGTQYF,TGTGCCAGCAGCCAGGGGACCCAGTACTTC
TRBV28,-,-,TRBJ1-2,CASSLRTYYGYTF,TGTGCCAGCAGTTTACGGACATACTATGGCTACACCTTC
TRBV18,-,-,TRBJ1-3,CASSTTPGATGNTIYF,TGTGCCAGCTCAACAACGCCGGGAGCTACTGGAAACACCATATATTTT
TRBV11-2,-,TRBD1,TRBJ1-4,CASRDWRQGAPNEKLFF,TGTGCCAGCAGGGATTGGAGACAGGGGGCACCTAATGAAAAACTGTTTTTT
TRBV5-1,-,-,TRBJ2-3,CASSDLDTQYF,TGCGCCAGCAGTGACTTGGATACGCAGTATTTT
TRBV28,-,-,TRBJ1-1,CASSLWAGDPEAFF,TGTGCCAGCAGTTTATGGGCAGGGGACCCTGAAGCTTTCTTT
TRBV7-2,once,-,TRBJ1-1,CASSLAGAGGTEAFF,TGTGCCAGCAGCTTAGCGGGGGCAGGTGGTACTGAAGCTTTCTTT
TRBV6-5,-,TRBD1,TRBJ2-7,CASSYGGQTYEQYF,TGTGCCAGCAGTTACGGGGGACAGACTTACGAGCAGTACTTC
TRBV18,-,TRBD1,TRBJ2-7,CASVFGQGPYEQYF,TGTGCCAGTGTCTTCGGACAGGGCCCCTACGAGCAGTACTTC
TRBV7-6,few,TRBD2,TRBJ2-1,CASSGPGLANNEQFF,TGTGCCAGCAGCGGACCGGGACTAGCGAACAATGAGCAGTTCTTC
TRBV15,-,TRBD2,TRBJ2-2,CATSRELLTSGIVRTGELFF,TGTGCCACCAGCAGAGAGTTGTTAACTAGCGGGATAGTGCGCACCGGGGAGCTGTTTTTT
TRBV2,-,-,TRBJ1-3,CASSESTAGNTIYF,TGTGCCAGCAGTGAGAGTACAGCTGGAAACACCATATATTTT
TRBV10-3,-,TRBD2,TRBJ2-1,CATRLAGDEQFF,TGTGCCACCCGACTAGCGGGAGATGAGCAGTTCTTC
TRBV6-1,-,-,TRBJ2-7,CASSEVGSTTYEQYF,TGTGCCAGCAGTGAAGTGGGGAGCACCACCTACGAGCAGTACTTC
TRBV19,-,-,TRBJ2-3,CASRTTWTASTDTQYF,TGTGCCAGTAGGACTACCTGGACAGCTAGCACAGATACGCAGTATTTT
TRBV5-6,-,TRBD1,TRBJ2-6,CASSLDRGRGANVLTF,TGTGCCAGCAGCTTAGACAGGGGGCGAGGGGCCAACGTCCTGACTTTC
TRBV6-1,-,-,TRBJ2-7,CASRDTLPHEQYF,TGTGCCAGCAGGGACACTCTACCCCACGAGCAGTACTTC
TRBV28,-,-,TRBJ2-3,CASSFVRGWQYF,TGTGCCAGCAGTTTTGTGCGGGGTTGGCAGTATTTT
TRBV10-3,-,TRBD1,TRBJ1-2,CAISGTGLDGYTF,TGTGCCATCAGTGGGACAGGGCTCGATGGCTACACCTTC
TRBV30,-,-,TRBJ1-1,CAWTFHTEAFF,TGTGCCTGGACCTTTCACACTGAAGCTTTCTTT
TRBV19,-,TRBD1,TRBJ2-5,CASRGGNQETQYF,TGTGCCAGTAGAGGGGGCAACCAAGAGACCCAGTACTTC
TRBV9,-,-,TRBJ2-5,CASSTRPSLQETQYF,TGTGCCAGCAGCACACGCCCCTCGCTGCAAGAGACCCAGTACTTC
TRBV7-8,-,TRBD1,TRBJ2-1,CASSLFETGAFEQFF,TGTGCCAGCAGCTTATTCGAGACAGGGGCTTTTGAGCAGTTCTTC
TRBV30,-,-,TRBJ1-4,CAWSRIRGTNEKLFF,TGTGCCTGGAGCCGGATTAGGGGTACTAATGAAAAACTGTTTTTT